Shown below are 7 T cell receptor beta chains from a single sample sequenced in a study of early stage breast cancer tumors. The protocol was immunoSEQ multiplex PCR, while the TCRdb copy is restricted to in-frame clones and leaves out a portion. The sample holds tens of thousands of clones, around 67% seen once. The material sequenced was blood. These receptors were obtained from a person between 35 and 49 years old with breast cancer.

This chain uses TRBV11-3 with TRBJ2-5; D gene ambiguous. Between the trimmed V and J ends, which lost 4 bases and 2 bases, there was a span of 11 bases. Germline values: CDR1 SGHNT, CDR2 YENEEA. The CDR3 contains 14 residues. The CDR3 DNA sequence: TGTGCCAGCAGCTCTTTCGCCCGACAAGAGACCCAGTACTTC. Its protein product is CASSSFARQETQYF. Full variable domain (missing parts from reference TRBV11-3 and TRBJ2-5): EAGVVQSPRYKIIEKKQPVAFWCNPISGHNTLYWYLQNLGQGPELLIRYENEEAVDDSQLPKDRFSAERLKGVDSTLKIQPAELGDSAVYLCASSSFARQETQYFGPGTRLLVL.

The V gene is TRBV7-6, the J gene TRBJ2-3; TRBD2 matches at 7 bases. The CDR3 spans 18 residues. The V segment lost 2 bases and the J segment 4 bases; nucleotides outside the gene matches: 15. CDR1 is SGHVS and CDR2 is FNYEAQ in the germline V gene. CDR3 DNA sequence: TGTGCCAGCAGCTTACTGGGCGCGGGAGCCTATATGCCAGATACGCAGTATTTT. Its protein product is CASSLLGAGAYMPDTQYF.

The J gene is TRBJ2-2, the V gene TRBV6-1; maybe TRBD1 (5 bases). Trimming left V 2 bases short and J 6 bases short, with 10 bases between. The CDR3 covers 14 residues. The germline gives CDR1 MNHNS, CDR2 SASEGT. CDR3 amino acids: CASSEPRDAGELFF. The CDR3, as DNA: TGTGCCAGCAGTGAACCCAGGGATGCCGGGGAGCTGTTTTTT.

The genes are TRBV28 and TRBJ1-5; 7 bases are shared with TRBD1. V trimming: 6 bases; J trimming: 3 bases; junction bases outside the gene matches: 20. The CDR3 loop spans 19 amino acids. From germline, CDR1 is MDHEN and CDR2 SYDVKM. This CDR3 is CASSLRGGGGYGFNQPQHF. The CDR3 bases are TGTGCCAGCAGCCTAAGAGGGGGCGGTGGCTATGGGTTCAATCAGCCCCAGCATTTT.

This chain connects TRBV7-8 to TRBJ1-4; D call uncertain. This CDR3 spans 19 amino acids. V was pared by 2 bases and J by 0 bases, with 19 bases between. Germline-derived CDR1 and CDR2 are SGHVS and FQNEAQ. CDR3 region: CASSLSSLGSVATNEKLFF. The DNA of the CDR3 is TGTGCCAGCAGCTTATCTAGCCTGGGGTCGGTTGCAACTAATGAAAAACTGTTTTTT.

The chain employs TRBV18 and TRBJ2-2; TRBD2 might be the D (6 bases). Between the trimmed V and J ends, which lost 3 bases and 1 base, there was a span of 12 bases. The germline V gene encodes CDR1 KGHSH and CDR2 LQKENI. The CDR3 is 16 amino acids. The CDR3 spells CASSPLAGRNTGELFF. DNA of the CDR3: TGTGCCAGCTCACCCCTTGCGGGACGGAACACCGGGGAGCTGTTTTTT.

This clone was seen only a few times. The V call is TRBV19, the J call TRBJ1-2; D is uncertain. Trimming pared 3 bases from V and 6 bases from J, leaving 11 bases between. Per the germline V gene, CDR1 is LNHDA and CDR2 is SQIVND (reference sequence). This CDR3 comprises 13 residues. The CDR3 loop reads CASSIRAGDGYTF. For the CDR3, the DNA is TGTGCCAGTAGTATTAGGGCCGGGGATGGCTACACCTTC.